One T cell receptor (beta chain) is described in this entry. Its target is unknown. These data come from a study of cytomegalovirus exposure and HLA in healthy donors. Study conclusions and caveats: Investigators reported about 160 TCR beta chains as tied to cytomegalovirus. Sequencing had likely introduced a cluster of highly shared sequence variants as an artifact. A previous analysis found most TCR beta V segments productive roughly 87% or roughly 30% of the time.

V was clipped by 2 bases and J by 4 bases, with 12 bases between them. Germline values: CDR1 SGHVS, CDR2 FQNEAQ. CDR3 length: 15 residues. The PCR was carried out with 60 Vbeta primers and 13 Jbeta primers. The repertoire was sequenced with immunoSEQ multiplex PCR; TCRdb's copy has only in-frame clones and lacks some. This sample carries some 67,000 clones, approximately 78% of them seen once, and the ten largest clones take 2.5% to 3%. The TCR comes from a woman aged 25 to 39 in good health and CMV-seronegative. The chain carries TRBV7-8 and TRBJ1-5; D is perhaps TRBD1 (5 bases). The sample consisted of PBMCs. The CDR3 spells CASSLNRGRNQPQHF. The CDR3 nucleotides read TGTGCCAGCAGCTTAAATAGGGGTAGAAATCAGCCCCAGCATTTT. Full variable domain (outside the CDR3, taken from reference TRBV7-8 and TRBJ1-5): GAGVSQSPRYKVAKRGQDVALRCDPISGHVSLFWYQQALGQGPEFLTYFQNEAQLDKSGLPSDRFFAERPEGSVSTLKIQRTQQEDSAVYLCASSLNRGRNQPQHFGDGTRLSIL.